Following are 20 T cell receptor beta chains from one sample sequenced in a study of CD8 T cells in Susac syndrome. RNA amounts of about 0.5 to 1 ug underwent reverse transcription with random hexamers. MiXCR, run by TCRdb on the immunoSEQ multiplex PCR reads, gives a single entry per CDR3 protein. The sample includes about 150,000 distinct CDR3 sequences, approximately 94% seen only once; the top ten take roughly 0.08%. The specimen was CD4+ T cells from PBMCs. All receptors derive from a human donor with Susac syndrome.

The rearrangement uses TRBV10-3 and TRBJ1-1, with D maybe TRBD1 (5 bases). The germline V gene has CDR1 ENHRY and CDR2 SYGVKD. The CDR3 runs to 14 residues. The germline V and J ends were trimmed by 2 bases and 0 bases, with 7 bases remaining between them. In DNA, the CDR3 is TGTGCCATCAGTGAGCGAGGGGTGAACACTGAAGCTTTCTTT. Protein sequence: CAISERGVNTEAFF.

The V and J genes are TRBV9 and TRBJ2-6, with D tentatively TRBD2 (5 bases). Germline V gives CDR1 SGDLS, CDR2 YYNGEE. The CDR3 is 15 residues long. V was pared by 0 bases and J by 3 bases, with 7 bases between. As DNA, the CDR3 is TGTGCCAGCAGCGTAGGAGGGATTGGGGCCAACGTCCTGACTTTC. The encoded protein is CASSVGGIGANVLTF.

V and J are TRBV5-1 and TRBJ2-3; 8 nucleotides match TRBD2. J gave up 2 bases and V 7 bases, and 6 bases lay outside the gene matches. CDR3 length equals 14 residues. The germline CDR1 and CDR2 sequences are SGHRS and YFSETQ. CDR3 sequence: CASRGGLDTDTQYF. DNA of the CDR3: TGCGCCAGCCGGGGGGGCCTCGACACAGATACGCAGTATTTT.

This chain links TRBV24-1 with TRBJ2-1; 10 bases are a match to TRBD2. CDR3 length: 14 residues. Germline CDR1 is KGHDR and CDR2 is SFDVKD. J gave up 5 bases and V 7 bases, and 4 bases lay outside the gene matches. The chain's CDR3 is CATSGTSVNNEQFF. The CDR3 DNA reads as TGTGCCACCAGCGGGACTAGCGTTAACAATGAGCAGTTCTTC.

The chain couples TRBV15 to TRBJ2-1; 7 nucleotides match TRBD2. CDR1 and CDR2 from the germline V gene are LNHNV and YYDKDF (reference sequence). Trimming at V came to 4 bases and at J to 1 base, leaving 4 bases not matched to a gene. This CDR3 comprises 15 residues. The CDR3 protein is CATSMIGGSYNEQFF. The CDR3 region has the DNA TGTGCCACCAGCATGATCGGGGGGTCCTACAATGAGCAGTTCTTC.

The chain has TRBV24-1 and TRBJ1-5; no reliable D call. Germline V gene sequence: CDR1 KGHDR, CDR2 SFDVKD. This CDR3 spans 12 amino acids. Trimming shortened V by 2 bases and J by 7 bases, and 5 bases separated the two germline ends. The CDR3 region has the DNA TGTGCCACCAGTGATTCGGGGCAGCCCCAGCATTTT. This translates into CATSDSGQPQHF.

The V and J genes are TRBV14 and TRBJ1-2; D is unclear. In germline, CDR1 is SGHDN, CDR2 FVKESK. CDR3 size: 14 residues. Trimming shortened V by 4 bases and J by 10 bases, and 19 bases separated the two germline ends. The CDR3 region has the DNA TGTGCCAGCAGCCCCCTGGGAGGCGCCGGTGACTACACCTTC. This sequence encodes CASSPLGGAGDYTF.

The chain joins TRBV28 to TRBJ2-1; 10 positions agree with TRBD2. The CDR3 is made up of 17 amino acids. V shed 5 bases, J shed 7 bases, and the junction held 14 bases outside the gene matches. The germline gives CDR1 MDHEN, CDR2 SYDVKM. CDR3 sequence reads: CASSTLLAGERGNEQFF. The CDR3, as DNA: TGTGCCAGCAGTACCCTCCTAGCGGGAGAGAGGGGAAATGAGCAGTTCTTC. Based on the CDR3 plus reference TRBV28 and TRBJ2-1, the full variable domain is DVKVTQSSRYLVKRTGEKVFLECVQDMDHENMFWYRQDPGLGLRLIYFSYDVKMKEKGDIPEGYSVSREKKERFSLILESASTNQTSMYLCASSTLLAGERGNEQFFGPGTRLTVL.

The J gene is TRBJ2-5, the V gene TRBV25-1, with D uncertain. This CDR3 contains 17 residues. Trimming removed 1 base from V and 0 bases from J, with 15 bases in between. Looked up from germline, CDR1 is MGHDK and CDR2 is SYGVNS. The CDR3 loop reads CASSELGSAPNQETQYF. The CDR3 DNA reads as TGTGCCAGCAGTGAATTGGGTTCGGCGCCCAACCAAGAGACCCAGTACTTC.

The CDR3 DNA sequence: TGTGCCAGCCAGCCCGGGGGGGATCAGCCCCAGCATTTT. This encodes CASQPGGDQPQHF. V gene TRBV12-3 or TRBV12-4 combines with J gene TRBJ1-5; tentative D call: TRBD1 (5 bases). V was pared by 8 bases and J by 5 bases, with 13 bases between. The CDR3 has 13 amino acids.

The gene calls are TRBV28 and TRBJ2-4; D is possibly TRBD1 (8 bases). Germline CDR1 is MDHEN and CDR2 is SYDVKM. Trimming removed 6 bases from V and 1 base from J, with 19 bases in between. CDR3 length: 17 amino acids. The CDR3, as DNA: TGTGCCAGCAGCATACGACAGGGGAGGGTGGCCAAAAACATTCAGTACTTC. Protein sequence: CASSIRQGRVAKNIQYF. Full variable domain (rest looked up from reference TRBV28 and TRBJ2-4): DVKVTQSSRYLVKRTGEKVFLECVQDMDHENMFWYRQDPGLGLRLIYFSYDVKMKEKGDIPEGYSVSREKKERFSLILESASTNQTSMYLCASSIRQGRVAKNIQYFGAGTRLSVL.

The chain has TRBV2 and TRBJ2-1, with a possible D match to TRBD2 (5 bases). Germline CDR1 and CDR2: SNHLY and FYNNEI. V dropped 6 bases and J dropped 8 bases, with 11 bases sitting between them. This CDR3 region has 12 residues. The CDR3 DNA is TGTGCCAGCAGAGGACTGGAGGATGAGCAGTTCTTC. Translating it yields CASRGLEDEQFF.

The J gene is TRBJ2-7, the V gene TRBV5-6, with 8 bases identical to TRBD1. The CDR3 extends over 15 amino acids. Germline V gives CDR1 SGHDT, CDR2 YYEEEE. The trim removed 7 bases at V and 3 bases at J, leaving 12 bases unmatched. CDR3 DNA sequence: TGTGCCAGCCTTACATGGAGGGACAGGCTCTACGAGCAGTACTTC. It translates to CASLTWRDRLYEQYF.

This clonotype was counted once. CDR3 amino acids: CASSKVKGTETQYF. CDR3 sequence (DNA): TGTGCCAGCAGCAAAGTGAAAGGGACAGAGACCCAGTACTTC. This chain links TRBV21-1 with TRBJ2-5; TRBD1 is the table's D call and was not checked against the DNA. TRBV21-1 represents a pseudogene. The CDR3 extends over 14 amino acids.

The V and J genes are TRBV10-3 and TRBJ2-3; no clear D. Germline V lookup: CDR1 ENHRY, CDR2 SYGVKD. V lost 2 bases, J lost 4 bases, and 10 bases lay in between. The CDR3 runs to 14 residues. In DNA form, the CDR3 reads TGTGCCATCAGTGAGCCCGCGTCCGCAGATACGCAGTATTTT. Its translation is CAISEPASADTQYF.

The chain employs TRBV4-2 and TRBJ2-4; 11 nucleotides align to TRBD2. The CDR3 runs to 18 residues. Germline CDR1 and CDR2: LGHNA and YNFKEQ. The V and J ends lost 4 bases and 4 bases, in that order; junction bases with no gene match: 12. The CDR3 sequence is CASSPQLAGDSLKNIQYF. DNA of the CDR3: TGTGCCAGCAGCCCGCAACTAGCGGGAGACTCCCTTAAAAACATTCAGTACTTC.

The J gene is TRBJ2-7, the V gene TRBV20-1, with D uncertain. The germline V gene has CDR1 DFQATT and CDR2 SNEGSKA (reference sequence). CDR3 length equals 14 residues. Trimming removed 6 bases at V and 2 bases at J, with 17 bases between. In DNA form, the CDR3 reads TGCAGTGCCAAACCCCCCGGACGGCCCTACGAGCAGTACTTC. Translated, it gives CSAKPPGRPYEQYF.

The V call is TRBV5-8, the J call TRBJ2-1; 7 bases match TRBD1. With 6 bases clipped from V and 4 bases from J, the junction kept 10 bases outside the gene matches. Looked up from germline, CDR1 is SGHTS and CDR2 is YDEGEE. CDR3 length: 15 residues. This CDR3 reads CASTSSGQLYNEQFF. The CDR3 DNA reads as TGTGCCAGCACCTCCTCGGGACAGCTTTACAATGAGCAGTTCTTC.

This chain connects TRBV12-3 or TRBV12-4 to TRBJ2-7, with 8 bases lining up with TRBD2. After removal of 2 bases from V and 3 bases from J, the junction contained 9 bases not matched to a gene. There are 16 residues in the CDR3. The DNA for the CDR3 is TGTGCCAGCAGTTTAAGACTAGGGACTAGTGTCTACGAGCAGTACTTC. Its translation: CASSLRLGTSVYEQYF.

The rearrangement joins TRBV18 to TRBJ1-6; tentative D call: TRBD1 (5 bases). V shed 6 bases and J shed 3 bases, with 9 bases lying between them. The germline CDR1 and CDR2 sequences are KGHSH and LQKENI. This CDR3 spans 14 amino acids. CDR3 DNA sequence: TGTGCCAGCTCCCGGGACCACTATAATTCACCCCTCCACTTT. The encoded protein is CASSRDHYNSPLHF.